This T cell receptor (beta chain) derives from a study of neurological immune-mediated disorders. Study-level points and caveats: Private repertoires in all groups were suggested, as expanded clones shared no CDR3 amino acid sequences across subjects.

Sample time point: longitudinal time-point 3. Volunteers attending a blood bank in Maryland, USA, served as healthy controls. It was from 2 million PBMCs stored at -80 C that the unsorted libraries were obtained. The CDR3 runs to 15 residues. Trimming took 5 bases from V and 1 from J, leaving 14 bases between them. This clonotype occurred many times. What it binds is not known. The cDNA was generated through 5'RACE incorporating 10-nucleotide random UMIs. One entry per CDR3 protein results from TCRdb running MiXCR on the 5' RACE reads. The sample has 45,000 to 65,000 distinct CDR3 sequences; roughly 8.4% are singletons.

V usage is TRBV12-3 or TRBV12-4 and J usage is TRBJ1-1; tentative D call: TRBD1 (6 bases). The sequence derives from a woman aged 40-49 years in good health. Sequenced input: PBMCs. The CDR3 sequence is CASSQSGAGNTEAFF. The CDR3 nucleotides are TGTGCCAGCAGTCAGTCAGGGGCGGGGAACACTGAAGCTTTCTTT.